These 8 T cell receptor beta chains originate from one sample sequenced in a study of identical twins. TCRdb re-called the 5' RACE reads through MiXCR, storing one row per CDR3 protein. The table shows roughly 470,000 distinct CDR3 sequences, with approximately 15% occurring only once. Another study also made use of these data, one on yellow fever vaccine responses in identical twins.

Source material: CD4+ T cells sorted from blood. These receptors all stem from a woman under 30 in good health.

This chain links TRBV20-1 with TRBJ1-1; TRBD1 matches 7 bases. Germline CDR1 is DFQATT and CDR2 is SNEGSKA (reference sequence). This CDR3 region has 14 residues. The ends lost 2 bases at V and 3 bases at J; junction bases unmatched: 6. The CDR3 sequence: CSARKDRFYTEAFF. The CDR3 region has the DNA TGCAGTGCTAGAAAGGACAGGTTTTACACTGAAGCTTTCTTT.

The rearrangement joins TRBV10-3 to TRBJ2-5; 7 positions match TRBD1. V dropped 4 bases and J dropped 5; count of bases not matched to a gene: 13. Germline V gives CDR1 ENHRY, CDR2 SYGVKD. The CDR3 is 16 residues long. The CDR3 is CAISAGDRSSMETQYF. For the CDR3, the DNA is TGTGCCATCAGTGCCGGGGACAGAAGCTCGATGGAGACCCAGTACTTC.

This clonotype has only a few counts. The gene calls are TRBV7-2 and TRBJ1-5; perhaps TRBD1 as D (6 bases). In germline, CDR1 is SGHTA, CDR2 FQGNSA. Between the trimmed V and J ends, which lost 3 bases and 6 bases, there was a span of 9 bases. This CDR3 is 13 amino acids long. CDR3 DNA: TGTGCCAGCAGCTTTACAGGGATTCAGCCCCAGCATTTT. As protein: CASSFTGIQPQHF. The whole variable domain, remainder taken from reference TRBV7-2 and TRBJ1-5, is GAGVSQSPSNKVTEKGKDVELRCDPISGHTALYWYRQSLGQGLEFLIYFQGNSAPDKSGLPSDRFSAERTGGSVSTLTIQRTQQEDSAVYLCASSFTGIQPQHFGDGTRLSIL.

This clonotype was seen more than once but under ten times. The chain uses TRBV2 and TRBJ2-5; D is unclear. CDR3 length: 15 amino acids. Per germline, CDR1 SNHLY and CDR2 FYNNEI. The V and J ends lost 5 bases and 4 bases respectively, with 17 bases between them. CDR3 bases: TGTGCCAGCAGTCCTTTTGGAGCGTCCGGAGAGACCCAGTACTTC. Protein sequence: CASSPFGASGETQYF. Based on the CDR3 plus reference TRBV2 and TRBJ2-5, the full variable domain is EPEVTQTPSHQVTQMGQEVILRCVPISNHLYFYWYRQILGQKVEFLVSFYNNEISEKSEIFDDQFSVERPDGSNFTLKIRSTKLEDSAMYFCASSPFGASGETQYFGPGTRLLVL.

The chain employs TRBV20-1 and TRBJ2-3; 7 nucleotides agree with TRBD1. J gave up 3 bases and V 5 bases, and 11 bases lay outside the gene matches. Germline lookup yields CDR1 DFQATT and CDR2 SNEGSKA (reference sequence). This CDR3 is built from 15 residues. The CDR3 DNA sequence: TGCAGTGCTCCTCCTCAGGGGGAGATGACAGATACGCAGTATTTT. Its protein is CSAPPQGEMTDTQYF.

This clonotype was detected ten times or more. V is TRBV12-3 or TRBV12-4 and J is TRBJ1-4; D gene unclear. The CDR3 totals 14 residues. Deletions cut 2 bases from V and 8 bases from J, with 12 bases between. CDR3 sequence reads: CASSLKAGGEKLFF. As DNA, the CDR3 is TGTGCCAGCAGTTTAAAGGCGGGAGGCGAAAAACTGTTTTTT.

Many counts were recorded for this clonotype. The chain combines TRBV12-3 or TRBV12-4 with TRBJ2-7; possible D gene TRBD1, 5 bases. The germline V and J ends were trimmed by 3 bases and 7 bases, with 16 bases remaining between them. The CDR3 contains 14 residues. CDR3 sequence reads: CASSFFAGLGEQYF. The DNA for the CDR3 is TGTGCCAGCAGTTTTTTTGCAGGGCTAGGGGAGCAGTACTTC.

Only a few counts were recorded for this clonotype. The chain recombines TRBV9 with TRBJ2-2; perhaps TRBD2 as D (6 bases). There are 14 residues in the CDR3. Trimming left V 3 bases short and J 1 base short, with 7 bases between. Germline V gives CDR1 SGDLS, CDR2 YYNGEE. As DNA, the CDR3 is TGTGCCAGCAGCGCGGGGGAGAACACCGGGGAGCTGTTTTTT. Encoded protein: CASSAGENTGELFF. The full variable domain, completed using reference TRBV9 and TRBJ2-2, is DSGVTQTPKHLITATGQRVTLRCSPRSGDLSVYWYQQSLDQGLQFLIQYYNGEERAKGNILERFSAQQFPDLHSELNLSSLELGDSALYFCASSAGENTGELFFGEGSRLTVL.